The clone carrying this T cell receptor beta chain has a count of ten or more. Trimming removed 6 bases at V and 4 bases at J, with 12 bases between. The CDR3 totals 13 residues. Germline CDR1 ENHRY, CDR2 SYGVKD. This sample was included in a study of T cells in Graves' hyperthyroidism and ophthalmopathy. Exclusion criteria comprised uncontrolled infection, other autoimmune disease, pregnancy or lactation. Authors of the study amplified TCR beta CDR3 regions from RNA transcripts. The primer set for the first-round RT-PCR of the TCR CDR3 was HTBI. In TCRdb, the multiplex PCR reads were re-called with MiXCR into one record per CDR3 protein. This table has approximately 600,000 distinct CDR3 sequences, around 15% appearing once.

This sequence was found in a woman between 35 and 50 years old with Graves' ophthalmopathy. The specimen was blood. This chain connects TRBV10-3 to TRBJ1-1; D is perhaps TRBD1 (5 bases). The CDR3 reads CAIRGVATTEAFF. The CDR3 nucleotides read TGTGCCATCAGAGGGGTGGCTACCACTGAAGCTTTCTTT.